A selection of T cell receptor beta chains follows, all from one sample in a study of sequential checkpoint blockade in melanoma. The table came from immunoSEQ multiplex PCR; TCRdb's copy has only in-frame clones and leaves some out. The sample yields under 25,000 clones, around 78% seen once. This material consisted of CD8+ T cells sorted from blood (inferred from file names), taken from a patient given nivolumab and ipilimumab in sequence. The receptors originated from a human donor with melanoma. Both conserved end residues are part of each CDR3. Fields, in order: clone size, J gene, D gene, V gene, CDR3 protein, CDR3 DNA. The D gene is left open where the match is weak. Rows give clone size only sometimes, using once, few, many, or a class for an expanded clone.

clone size: -
J gene: TRBJ2-7
D gene: -
V gene: TRBV7-9
CDR3 protein: CASSARDYEQYF
CDR3 DNA: TGTGCCAGCAGCGCCCGGGACTACGAGCAGTACTTC

clone size: few
J gene: TRBJ2-1
D gene: TRBD1
V gene: TRBV4-2
CDR3 protein: CASSQADRDPYNEQFF
CDR3 DNA: TGTGCCAGCAGCCAAGCGGACAGGGACCCATACAATGAGCAGTTCTTC

clone size: -
J gene: TRBJ2-2
D gene: -
V gene: TRBV7-9
CDR3 protein: CASSLVAGAAGELFF
CDR3 DNA: TGTGCCAGCAGCTTAGTAGCAGGGGCCGCCGGGGAGCTGTTTTTT

clone size: few
J gene: TRBJ1-6
D gene: TRBD1
V gene: TRBV6-5
CDR3 protein: CASSGEQGASPLHF
CDR3 DNA: TGTGCCAGCAGTGGGGAACAGGGGGCTTCACCCCTCCACTTT

clone size: -
J gene: TRBJ2-6
D gene: TRBD2
V gene: TRBV9
CDR3 protein: CASSARRPGLAGGSSGANVLTF
CDR3 DNA: TGTGCCAGCAGCGCCCGGAGACCGGGACTAGCGGGAGGGAGCTCTGGGGCCAACGTCCTGACTTTC

clone size: -
J gene: TRBJ1-1
D gene: -
V gene: TRBV5-1
CDR3 protein: CASSLYRTVNTEAFF
CDR3 DNA: TGCGCCAGCAGCTTATATAGGACAGTCAACACTGAAGCTTTCTTT

clone size: medium-sized
J gene: TRBJ2-7
D gene: TRBD1
V gene: TRBV14
CDR3 protein: CASSLRDSYEQYF
CDR3 DNA: TGTGCCAGCAGCCTCCGGGACAGCTACGAGCAGTACTTC

clone size: -
J gene: TRBJ2-1
D gene: TRBD1
V gene: TRBV27
CDR3 protein: CASSLSTGVSYNEQFF
CDR3 DNA: TGTGCCAGCAGTTTATCCACAGGGGTCTCCTACAATGAGCAGTTCTTC

clone size: few
J gene: TRBJ1-1
D gene: -
V gene: TRBV9
CDR3 protein: CASSDSWNTEAFF
CDR3 DNA: TGTGCCAGCAGCGATTCCTGGAACACTGAAGCTTTCTTT

clone size: -
J gene: TRBJ2-5
D gene: TRBD2
V gene: TRBV4-2
CDR3 protein: CASSQEASGGVPQETQYF
CDR3 DNA: TGTGCCAGCAGCCAAGAGGCTAGCGGGGGGGTACCCCAAGAGACCCAGTACTTC

clone size: -
J gene: TRBJ2-5
D gene: -
V gene: TRBV18
CDR3 protein: CASSPLSPGEWVTQYF
CDR3 DNA: TGTGCCAGCTCACCACTCTCCCCAGGGGAGTGGGTGACCCAGTACTTC

clone size: -
J gene: TRBJ2-6
D gene: TRBD1
V gene: TRBV5-1
CDR3 protein: CASSIGQAVSGANVLTF
CDR3 DNA: TGCGCCAGCAGCATCGGACAGGCCGTCTCTGGGGCCAACGTCCTGACTTTC

clone size: -
J gene: TRBJ1-2
D gene: -
V gene: TRBV5-5
CDR3 protein: CASSLGSGGLGYGYTF
CDR3 DNA: TGTGCCAGCAGCTTGGGTTCGGGGGGCTTGGGCTATGGCTACACCTTC

clone size: -
J gene: TRBJ2-1
D gene: TRBD2
V gene: TRBV5-1
CDR3 protein: CASSLELAGADEQFF
CDR3 DNA: TGCGCCAGCAGCTTGGAACTAGCGGGAGCCGATGAGCAGTTCTTC

clone size: -
J gene: TRBJ2-7
D gene: -
V gene: TRBV30
CDR3 protein: CAWSRGRHTFYEQYF
CDR3 DNA: TGTGCCTGGAGTAGGGGAAGACACACCTTCTACGAGCAGTACTTC

clone size: once
J gene: TRBJ1-1
D gene: -
V gene: TRBV9
CDR3 protein: CASSLAGTTEAFF
CDR3 DNA: TGTGCCAGCAGCTTAGCCGGGACAACTGAAGCTTTCTTT

clone size: -
J gene: TRBJ1-1
D gene: -
V gene: TRBV7-9
CDR3 protein: CASSLAGRAEAFF
CDR3 DNA: TGTGCCAGCAGCTTAGCAGGCCGGGCTGAAGCTTTCTTT

clone size: -
J gene: TRBJ2-7
D gene: -
V gene: TRBV4-3
CDR3 protein: CASSQDLAPYEQYF
CDR3 DNA: TGCGCCAGCAGCCAAGATCTAGCCCCCTACGAGCAGTACTTC

clone size: -
J gene: TRBJ2-2
D gene: TRBD1
V gene: TRBV7-9
CDR3 protein: CASSSTGKGGELFF
CDR3 DNA: TGTGCCAGCAGCTCGACAGGGAAAGGCGGGGAGCTGTTTTTT

clone size: few
J gene: TRBJ1-3
D gene: -
V gene: TRBV10-3
CDR3 protein: CAIRPSVEGNTIYF
CDR3 DNA: TGTGCCATCAGGCCCTCCGTGGAGGGAAACACCATATATTTT

clone size: -
J gene: TRBJ2-7
D gene: TRBD1
V gene: TRBV5-8
CDR3 protein: CASSLEDRPTYEQYF
CDR3 DNA: TGTGCCAGCAGCTTGGAGGACAGGCCAACCTACGAGCAGTACTTC

clone size: once
J gene: TRBJ2-7
D gene: -
V gene: TRBV5-6
CDR3 protein: CASSLGDSSYEQYF
CDR3 DNA: TGTGCCAGCAGCTTGGGGGACTCCTCCTACGAGCAGTACTTC

clone size: -
J gene: TRBJ2-1
D gene: -
V gene: TRBV10-3
CDR3 protein: CAIGAPLAEQFF
CDR3 DNA: TGTGCCATCGGGGCCCCCCTGGCTGAGCAGTTCTTC

clone size: -
J gene: TRBJ2-3
D gene: -
V gene: TRBV6-5
CDR3 protein: CASSPTPGGADTQYF
CDR3 DNA: TGTGCCAGCAGTCCGACACCAGGAGGGGCAGATACGCAGTATTTT

clone size: -
J gene: TRBJ2-7
D gene: TRBD1
V gene: TRBV27
CDR3 protein: CASGLGGATSSEQYF
CDR3 DNA: TGTGCCAGCGGGCTAGGGGGCGCAACCTCATCCGAGCAGTACTTC

clone size: -
J gene: TRBJ2-7
D gene: TRBD1
V gene: TRBV4-1
CDR3 protein: CASSQGQGGTYEQYF
CDR3 DNA: TGCGCCAGCAGCCAAGGACAGGGTGGGACCTACGAGCAGTACTTC

clone size: -
J gene: TRBJ2-5
D gene: -
V gene: TRBV13
CDR3 protein: CASSLSSGLTQYF
CDR3 DNA: TGTGCCAGCAGCCTATCTAGTGGGTTGACCCAGTACTTC

clone size: once
J gene: TRBJ1-1
D gene: -
V gene: TRBV27
CDR3 protein: CASSLSGWANTEAFF
CDR3 DNA: TGTGCCAGCAGTTTATCGGGTTGGGCGAACACTGAAGCTTTCTTT

clone size: -
J gene: TRBJ1-2
D gene: -
V gene: TRBV6-5
CDR3 protein: CASTLSRLGGYTF
CDR3 DNA: TGTGCCAGCACTCTTAGCCGCCTCGGTGGCTACACCTTC

clone size: -
J gene: TRBJ2-7
D gene: -
V gene: TRBV5-6
CDR3 protein: CASSRQNPISKQYF
CDR3 DNA: TGTGCCAGCAGTAGACAAAATCCCATTTCCAAGCAGTACTTC

clone size: -
J gene: TRBJ1-1
D gene: -
V gene: TRBV6-5
CDR3 protein: CASSYSGLAQAFF
CDR3 DNA: TGTGCCAGCAGTTACTCGGGCCTAGCGCAAGCTTTCTTT

clone size: few
J gene: TRBJ2-7
D gene: -
V gene: TRBV5-6
CDR3 protein: CASSLDRESGYEQYF
CDR3 DNA: TGTGCCAGCAGCTTGGACAGGGAGTCGGGCTACGAGCAGTACTTC

clone size: few
J gene: TRBJ1-5
D gene: -
V gene: TRBV28
CDR3 protein: CASRFFRDQPQHF
CDR3 DNA: TGTGCCAGCAGGTTTTTCAGGGATCAGCCCCAGCATTTT

clone size: -
J gene: TRBJ2-2
D gene: -
V gene: TRBV5-4
CDR3 protein: CASINRGTGELFF
CDR3 DNA: TGTGCCAGCATCAACCGGGGGACCGGGGAGCTGTTTTTT

clone size: few
J gene: TRBJ2-7
D gene: TRBD1
V gene: TRBV7-2
CDR3 protein: CASSPTGGSSYEQYF
CDR3 DNA: TGTGCCAGCAGCCCAACAGGGGGTAGCTCCTACGAGCAGTACTTC

clone size: -
J gene: TRBJ2-1
D gene: -
V gene: TRBV2
CDR3 protein: CASGRGISYNEQFF
CDR3 DNA: TGTGCCAGCGGTAGGGGTATCTCCTACAATGAGCAGTTCTTC

clone size: -
J gene: TRBJ2-7
D gene: TRBD2
V gene: TRBV5-1
CDR3 protein: CASSPGLAGAYEQYF
CDR3 DNA: TGCGCCAGCAGCCCCGGACTAGCGGGAGCCTACGAGCAGTACTTC

clone size: -
J gene: TRBJ2-2
D gene: -
V gene: TRBV11-2
CDR3 protein: CASSLTQLNTGELFF
CDR3 DNA: TGTGCCAGCAGCTTAACACAGCTGAACACCGGGGAGCTGTTTTTT

clone size: -
J gene: TRBJ2-3
D gene: -
V gene: TRBV30
CDR3 protein: CAWSPGTGITDTQYF
CDR3 DNA: TGTGCCTGGAGCCCCGGGACTGGAATCACAGATACGCAGTATTTT

clone size: -
J gene: TRBJ2-7
D gene: -
V gene: TRBV13
CDR3 protein: CASSYQAGVVEQYF
CDR3 DNA: TGTGCCAGCAGCTACCAGGCAGGGGTGGTCGAGCAGTACTTC

clone size: -
J gene: TRBJ1-1
D gene: -
V gene: TRBV2
CDR3 protein: CASRAYGMNTEAFF
CDR3 DNA: TGTGCCAGCAGGGCTTACGGGATGAACACTGAAGCTTTCTTT

clone size: -
J gene: TRBJ1-1
D gene: TRBD1
V gene: TRBV7-9
CDR3 protein: CASSLGPGQGSTEAFF
CDR3 DNA: TGTGCCAGCAGCTTAGGCCCGGGACAGGGGAGCACTGAAGCTTTCTTT

clone size: once
J gene: TRBJ2-1
D gene: TRBD2
V gene: TRBV27
CDR3 protein: CASSLFAGVDNEQFF
CDR3 DNA: TGTGCCAGCAGTTTATTCGCGGGGGTCGACAATGAGCAGTTCTTC

clone size: -
J gene: TRBJ1-5
D gene: -
V gene: TRBV28
CDR3 protein: CASTRRNQPQHF
CDR3 DNA: TGTGCCAGCACAAGGAGGAATCAGCCCCAGCATTTT

clone size: -
J gene: TRBJ2-7
D gene: -
V gene: TRBV7-9
CDR3 protein: CASSLYSYEQYF
CDR3 DNA: TGTGCCAGCAGCTTGTACAGCTACGAGCAGTACTTC

clone size: -
J gene: TRBJ1-1
D gene: TRBD1
V gene: TRBV18
CDR3 protein: CASSPIGQENTEAFF
CDR3 DNA: TGTGCCAGCTCTCCAATCGGACAGGAGAACACTGAAGCTTTCTTT

clone size: few
J gene: TRBJ1-1
D gene: -
V gene: TRBV25-1
CDR3 protein: CASSEYWGRDTEAFF
CDR3 DNA: TGTGCCAGCAGTGAATATTGGGGGCGGGACACTGAAGCTTTCTTT

clone size: -
J gene: TRBJ1-1
D gene: -
V gene: TRBV27
CDR3 protein: CASSLYVPGNHEAFF
CDR3 DNA: TGTGCCAGCAGTTTATACGTTCCGGGGAACCACGAAGCTTTCTTT

clone size: -
J gene: TRBJ2-7
D gene: TRBD2
V gene: TRBV7-9
CDR3 protein: CASTRTGTSTRSSYEQYF
CDR3 DNA: TGTGCCAGCACCCGTACCGGGACTAGCACCAGGAGCTCCTACGAGCAGTACTTC

clone size: -
J gene: TRBJ2-7
D gene: -
V gene: TRBV6-5
CDR3 protein: CASSYARSYEQYF
CDR3 DNA: TGTGCCAGCAGTTACGCTCGGTCCTACGAGCAGTACTTC

clone size: once
J gene: TRBJ2-1
D gene: TRBD2
V gene: TRBV27
CDR3 protein: CASSSAGSSYNEQLF
CDR3 DNA: TGTGCCAGCAGTTCAGCGGGGAGCTCCTACAATGAGCAGCTCTTC

clone size: many
J gene: TRBJ2-7
D gene: -
V gene: TRBV9
CDR3 protein: CASMRDSLAYEQYF
CDR3 DNA: TGTGCCAGCATGCGGGACAGTTTAGCTTACGAGCAGTACTTC

clone size: -
J gene: TRBJ1-6
D gene: -
V gene: TRBV10-3
CDR3 protein: CAISESPTSSYNSPLHF
CDR3 DNA: TGTGCCATCAGTGAGTCACCGACAAGCTCCTATAATTCACCCCTCCACTTT

clone size: -
J gene: TRBJ2-3
D gene: TRBD1
V gene: TRBV18
CDR3 protein: CASSPPDRARTDTQYF
CDR3 DNA: TGTGCCAGCTCACCACCGGACAGGGCGAGGACAGATACGCAGTATTTT